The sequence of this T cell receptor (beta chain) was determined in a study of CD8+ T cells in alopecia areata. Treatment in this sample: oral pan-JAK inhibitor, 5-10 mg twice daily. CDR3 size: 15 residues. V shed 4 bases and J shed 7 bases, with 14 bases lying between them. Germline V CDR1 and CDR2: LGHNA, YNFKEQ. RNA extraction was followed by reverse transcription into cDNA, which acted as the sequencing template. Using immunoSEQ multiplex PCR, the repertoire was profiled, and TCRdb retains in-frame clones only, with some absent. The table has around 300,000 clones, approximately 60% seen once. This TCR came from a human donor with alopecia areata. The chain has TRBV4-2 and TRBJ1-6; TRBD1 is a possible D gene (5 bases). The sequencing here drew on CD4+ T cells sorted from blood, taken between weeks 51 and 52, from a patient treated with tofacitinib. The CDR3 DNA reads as TGTGCCAGCAGCCGGGAGGGCAGGGCAAATTCACCCCTCCACTTT. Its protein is CASSREGRANSPLHF.